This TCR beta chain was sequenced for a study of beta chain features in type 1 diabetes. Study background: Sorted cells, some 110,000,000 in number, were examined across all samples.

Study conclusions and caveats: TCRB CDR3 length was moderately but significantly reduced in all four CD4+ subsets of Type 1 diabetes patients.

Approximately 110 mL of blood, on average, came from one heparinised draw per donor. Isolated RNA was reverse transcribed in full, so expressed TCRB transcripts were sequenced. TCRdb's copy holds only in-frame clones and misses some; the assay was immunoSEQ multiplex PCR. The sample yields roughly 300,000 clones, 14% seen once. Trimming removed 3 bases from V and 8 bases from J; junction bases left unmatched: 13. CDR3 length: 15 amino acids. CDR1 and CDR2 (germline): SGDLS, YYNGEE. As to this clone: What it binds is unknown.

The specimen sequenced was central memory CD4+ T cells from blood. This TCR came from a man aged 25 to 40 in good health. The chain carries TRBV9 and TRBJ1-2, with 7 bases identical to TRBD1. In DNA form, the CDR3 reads TGTGCCAGCAGCGCAGGACAGGACCTATCTAGAGGCTACACCTTC. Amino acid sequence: CASSAGQDLSRGYTF. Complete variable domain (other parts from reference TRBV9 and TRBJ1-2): DSGVTQTPKHLITATGQRVTLRCSPRSGDLSVYWYQQSLDQGLQFLIQYYNGEERAKGNILERFSAQQFPDLHSELNLSSLELGDSALYFCASSAGQDLSRGYTFGSGTRLTVV.